This entry describes one T cell receptor (beta chain). Its antigen is still unknown. The authors reverse transcribed all of the isolated RNA, so sequencing captured expressed TCRB transcripts. The repertoire was sequenced with immunoSEQ multiplex PCR; TCRdb's copy has only in-frame clones and lacks some. The table records 110,000 to 150,000 clones, around a tenth of them present only once. Each sorted population was over 98% pure. This CDR3 contains 14 residues. V lost 2 bases, J lost 3 bases, and 5 bases stayed unmatched. Germline CDR1 SGHDT, CDR2 YYEEEE. The data were taken from a study of beta chain features in type 1 diabetes. Study-level points and caveats: cDNA-based reads could over-represent cells with high TCR expression.

The specimen sequenced was central memory CD4+ T cells from blood. The V gene is TRBV5-6, the J gene TRBJ2-7; TRBD2 agrees at 7 bases. The clonotype was recovered from a man between 18 and 35 years old in good health. The CDR3: CASSFFGGGYEQYF. The CDR3, as DNA: TGTGCCAGCAGCTTTTTTGGCGGGGGCTACGAGCAGTACTTC.